This TCR beta chain was documented in a study of blood T cell repertoires in COVID-19. The overall study: Acute-phase and convalescent COVID-19 samples originated in the United States, Italy and Spain.

Authors' processing steps: Amplification of reference gene primers was used by the study to estimate nucleated cell counts. The repertoire was sequenced with immunoSEQ multiplex PCR; TCRdb's copy has only in-frame clones and lacks some. D and trimming were read from the DNA, whereas the V and J calls and clone size are those reported in that table. Here the sample spans about 250,000 clones, 80% to 85% being singletons. The germline CDR1 and CDR2 sequences are SGHVS and FNYEAQ. Trimming left V 4 bases short and J 3 bases short, with 24 bases between. The CDR3 is made up of 19 amino acids. Individuals drawn from around 24 US areas were about 18 to 95 years old.

This chain uses TRBV7-6 with TRBJ1-4; no firm D call. The TCR originated in a man in his fifties who had recovered from COVID-19. The specimen sequenced was PBMCs or T cells enriched from blood (not recorded which). CDR3 loop: CASSSSSIFRRSSNEKLFF. CDR3 DNA sequence: TGTGCCAGCAGCTCCTCGTCCATATTTCGCCGGTCTTCTAATGAAAAACTGTTTTTT.